The 11 T cell receptor beta chains reported below all come from one sample, sequenced in a study of blood T cells in healthy people across ages. A sample-barcoded 5' primer and a J-beta primer mix were used in a second PCR of about 7 to 12 cycles. TCRdb independently ran MiXCR on the 5' RACE reads; one entry per CDR3 protein. The sample shows around 1,000,000 distinct CDR3 sequences, under 40% of them seen only once. The sequenced sample consisted of blood. Source of these receptors: a man younger than 35 in good health.

In DNA form, the CDR3 reads TGTGCCAGCAGCTTAGGCGGACTAGCGGGTTCCACAGATACGCAGTATTTT. Translated, it gives CASSLGGLAGSTDTQYF. This rearrangement joins TRBV5-4 to TRBJ2-3; 11 bases are a match to TRBD2. CDR1 SGHNT and CDR2 YYREEE come from the germline V gene (reference sequence). Trimming removed 2 bases from V and 2 bases from J; junction bases left unmatched: 7. The length of the CDR3 is 17 residues.

This clonotype was seen once. The chain joins TRBV20-1 to TRBJ1-4, with TRBD1 matching 8 bases. Germline V gene lookup returns CDR1 DFQATT and CDR2 SNEGSKA (reference sequence). The CDR3 length is 14 residues. The V gene end was trimmed by 3 bases and the J gene end by 6 bases; junction bases not matched to a gene: 6. The CDR3 region has the DNA TGCAGTGCTAGTCCCCGACAGGGGCATGAAAAACTGTTTTTT. Its protein is CSASPRQGHEKLFF.

The J gene is TRBJ2-1, the V gene TRBV2; D may correspond to TRBD1 or TRBD2 (6 bases each). The V end lost 5 bases, the J end lost 5 bases, and 10 bases lay between the germline ends. CDR3 length: 13 residues. Germline V CDR1 and CDR2: SNHLY, FYNNEI. For the CDR3, the DNA is TGTGCCAGCAGTACAGGGACTCACAATGAGCAGTTCTTC. Translating gives CASSTGTHNEQFF.

This clonotype has just a few counts. The chain links TRBV20-1 to TRBJ1-5; tentatively, D is TRBD1 (5 bases). Germline V gives CDR1 DFQATT, CDR2 SNEGSKA (reference sequence). The length of the CDR3 is 13 residues. Trimming took 4 bases from V and 0 from J, leaving 7 bases between them. The CDR3 sequence is CSAKGTSNQPQHF. CDR3 nucleotides: TGCAGTGCTAAGGGGACTAGCAATCAGCCCCAGCATTTT.

The V and J genes are TRBV3-1 and TRBJ2-7; D gene unclear. The closer fit of TRBJ2-5 to the DNA end suggests the J call may be wrong. CDR1 and CDR2 from the germline V gene are LGHDT and YNNKEL (reference sequence). This CDR3 contains 12 residues. Here the CDR3 DNA reads TGTGCCAGCAGCCAAGAGGTGGAGACCCAGTACTTC. The encoded protein is CASSQEVETQYF.

This clonotype has just a few counts. In DNA, the CDR3 is TGCAGTGCGGCAGACAGTACCTTAAATTCACCCCTCCACTTT. This gives the protein CSAADSTLNSPLHF. The chain combines TRBV20-1 with TRBJ1-6; possibly TRBD1 for D (5 bases). Germline loops: CDR1 DFQATT, CDR2 SNEGSKA (reference sequence). The CDR3 contains 14 residues. V gave up 6 bases and J gave up 7 bases, with 16 bases separating them.

A remark on this clonotype: Relative to the germline gene, one junction end is altered; a read error may explain this. The chain has TRBV18 and TRBJ1-4; tentatively, D is TRBD1 (6 bases). The CDR3 covers 14 residues. CDR1 and CDR2 from the germline V gene are KGHSH and LQKENI. The CDR3 loop is CASSIRGANEKPFF. The CDR3 DNA reads TGTGCCAGCTCAATCAGGGGAGCGAATGAAAAACCGTTTTTT.

This clonotype was counted at least ten times. Relative to the germline gene, one junction end is altered; a read error may explain this. The gene calls are TRBV4-1 and TRBJ2-5, with 9 bases fitting TRBD1. CDR3 length: 14 residues. The germline gives CDR1 MGHRA, CDR2 YSYEKL. Written as DNA, the CDR3 is TGTGCCAGCAGCTTACAGGGGGCTCAAGAGACCCAGTACTTC. It translates to CASSLQGAQETQYF.

The rearrangement links TRBV2 to TRBJ2-3; TRBD1 might be the D (6 bases). The ends were cut back, 7 bases at V and 14 bases at J, with 19 bases in the middle. The CDR3 is made up of 12 amino acids. Per the germline V gene, CDR1 is SNHLY and CDR2 is FYNNEI. This chain's CDR3 is CASTRSRQGWYF. In nucleotides, the CDR3 is TGTGCCAGCACTCGGTCAAGGCAGGGGTGGTATTTT.

This clonotype was counted a few times. CDR3 in amino acids: CASSRPDGHNQPQHF. The DNA for the CDR3 is TGTGCCAGCAGTCGTCCGGACGGGCACAATCAGCCCCAGCATTTT. The chain recombines TRBV6-2 or TRBV6-3 with TRBJ1-5; D is unresolved. CDR3 length equals 15 residues. CDR1 and CDR2 from the germline V gene are MNHEY and SVGEGT. Between the trimmed V and J ends, which lost 5 bases and 3 bases, there was a span of 14 bases.

This clonotype showed up just a few times. V is TRBV19 and J is TRBJ2-1, with D possibly being TRBD1 (6 bases). The length of the CDR3 is 14 residues. Germline V lookup: CDR1 LNHDA, CDR2 SQIVND (reference sequence). V was cut by 7 bases and J by 9 bases, with 19 bases left in between. The CDR3 coding sequence is TGTGCCAGTACCTCAGGGGCCTTCGTAGGTGAGCAGTTCTTC. It specifies CASTSGAFVGEQFF.